The sequence of this TCR beta chain was determined in a study of identical twins (dated by TCRdb to 2016 to 2017). Study-level background: To test whether fetal clonotypes persist, this study deep-sequenced TCR alpha and beta repertoires from monozygotic twins, from unrelated adults of various ages, and from cord blood. To rule out contamination, the twin experiments were replicated at different times with different library preparation protocols. The investigation overall reported the following: Because the same donors could not be followed over many years, the conclusions depended on cross-sectional statistical analysis. A weaker excess of twin sharing was found in beta out-of-frame sequences because the signal-to-noise ratio was lowered by fewer shared sequences. Invariant T cells such as MAIT and iNKT could partly confound zero-insertion analyses, although diverse VJ usage argued against such confounding for most clonotypes. Compared with coincidental sharing between unrelated individuals, out-of-frame TCR alpha sequences shared between twins showed an excess of sequences with low generation probability. Abundant cord blood beta clonotypes had fewer insertions, young adult naive repertoires showed a similar but weaker trend, and memory repertoires showed no such trend. Out-of-frame TCR alpha sharing in monozygotic twins was systematically underestimated by recombination models, whereas sharing between unrelated individuals was in agreement with the recombination models.

This clonotype showed up many times. What antigen it recognizes has not been identified. No per-base quality is available; no much larger clone lies one base away. Receptor amplification or capture employed 5' RACE. The sequencer was an Illumina HiSeq 2000. Template switching added a universal primer binding site, and the final cDNA carried a unique molecular identifier that allowed TCR cDNA molecules to be counted accurately. Specific primers in the conserved constant-segment region were used to synthesize first-strand cDNA for the TCR alpha and beta chains. To control for contamination, each cDNA library was double barcoded with a SMART-Mk sample barcode plus Illumina barcodes. TruSeq adapter sequences along with Illumina sample barcodes were introduced in two successive PCR steps. TCR alpha and beta cDNA libraries were sequenced on the Illumina HiSeq platform with custom primers. From the authors' description of their analysis: Raw reads were processed with MiGEC to extract unique molecular identifiers, and MiXCR was used to determine CDR3 positions. Recombination models were inferred per individual with the repgenHMM and IGoR tools using an EM algorithm. The tcR package in R was used for shared clonotype analysis, with sharing normalized by the product of cloneset sizes. To study raw recombination free of thymic and clonal selection effects, out-of-frame nonproductive sequences were analyzed. TCRdb reran the public reads through fastp at Q25 and MiXCR, keeping productive beta chains. Entries that share a CDR3 protein sequence are merged under the most common genes and DNA. TCRdb, rather than the study authors, made the V and J calls. This sample gives over 200,000 distinct CDR3 sequences in total; around 6.5% of them show up just once. The ten largest make up approximately 14% of the sample.

A distance of 12 bases separates the germline ends of V and J, which lose 5 bases and 5 bases respectively. The CDR3 runs 13 amino acids, cysteine and phenylalanine included. The sequence is cut down to CDR3 DNA, 39 bases in frame from base 1. Only healthy Caucasian donors were included. Three pairs of female monozygotic twins, all aged about 18 to 30 years, made up the twin cohort. CD4+ and CD8+ T cell populations were isolated with positive isolation kits from Invitrogen. The sample was also linked to a second study, of T cells expressing NK-cell markers. In that second paper, the authors write: TCR beta-chain repertoires were profiled in sorted CD3+CD56+NKG2C+, CD3+CD56+NKG2C- and CD3+CD56-NKG2C+ T-cell subsets from fewer than 10 donors. Among the eight sequenced donors, only one was HCMV-seronegative, while the other seven were HCMV-seropositive. To restrict sorting to alphabetaTCR-expressing T cells, an anti-gammadeltaTCR antibody was added in several experiments. For roughly six donors, the dominant CD3+CD56+NKG2C+ clonotypes were among the top 10 CD8+ clonotypes and accounted for about 1.0-8% of CD8+ T cells. Those dominant clonotypes were again the most abundant among CD3+CD56-NKG2C+ cells in a handful of donors, at about 25-60.1%. Whether the expanded NKG2C-expressing T cell clones were specific for HCMV antigens remained unclear. All eight donors whose samples were sequenced were randomly selected healthy volunteers, three of them men and five women. A commercial ELISA kit detecting HCMV-specific IgG in serum was used to determine HCMV serostatus. MIGEC was used to demultiplex reads and group reads by UMI, and MiTCR was used to assemble and quantify clonotypes. To remove erroneous sequences, TCR cDNA sequences were retained only when supported by two or more reads. The tcR package was used for downstream repertoire analysis, and clonotypes were matched across fractions by CDR3 nucleotide sequence plus V segment. VDJmatch was used to annotate antigen specificity against VDJdb, with one amino acid substitution allowed in CDR3.

The V and J segments used are TRBV12-3 or TRBV12-4 and TRBJ2-5; tentative D gene TRBD2, with 5 bases matching. Sequenced sample: CD8+ T cells sorted from blood. The source of this sequence is a woman aged 18-30 years in good health. The CDR3 corresponds to CASSQAGVETQYF. The DNA sequence reads TGTGCCAGCAGTCAGGCCGGGGTTGAGACCCAGTACTTC.